This T cell receptor beta chain was observed in a study of blood T cell repertoires in COVID-19. Data came from immunoSEQ multiplex PCR; TCRdb stores just in-frame clones and leaves some out. The sample shows around 150,000 clones, about 88% of them seen only once. The CDR3 is 15 residues long. The germline V and J ends were trimmed by 4 bases and 1 base, with 13 bases remaining between them. Per germline, CDR1 LGHDT and CDR2 YNNKEL (reference sequence). The source of this sequence is a man between 18 and 35 years old with acute or convalescent COVID-19. This rearrangement joins TRBV3-1 (or the pseudogene TRBV3-2) to TRBJ2-5, with D perhaps matching TRBD2 (5 bases). The sample consisted of peripheral blood. The CDR3, as DNA: TGTGCCAGCAGCCTAACTCCGGGAAGCCAAGAGACCCAGTACTTC. Its protein product is CASSLTPGSQETQYF.